This T cell receptor beta chain emerged from a study of T cell responses to AZD1222 COVID-19 vaccine. Background on the study: Second doses were pooled across both intervals (about 4 or about 12 weeks).

Looked up from germline, CDR1 is SNHLY and CDR2 is FYNNEI. The CDR3 sequence is 15 residues long. Trimming took 1 base from V and 4 from J; bases not matched to a gene: 6. Measured with immunoSEQ multiplex PCR; TCRdb has only the in-frame clones, and not every one. This sample has about 60,000 clones; 84% occur once, and the top ten carry around 20%. This sequence originates from an adult in good health. The chain carries TRBV2 and TRBJ2-5; TRBD1 aligns across 7 bases. This sample comprised peripheral blood, obtained on day 0 of AZD1222 vaccination. The CDR3 here is CASSEDRAGGETQYF. The CDR3 coding sequence is TGTGCCAGCAGTGAAGACAGGGCAGGGGGAGAGACCCAGTACTTC.